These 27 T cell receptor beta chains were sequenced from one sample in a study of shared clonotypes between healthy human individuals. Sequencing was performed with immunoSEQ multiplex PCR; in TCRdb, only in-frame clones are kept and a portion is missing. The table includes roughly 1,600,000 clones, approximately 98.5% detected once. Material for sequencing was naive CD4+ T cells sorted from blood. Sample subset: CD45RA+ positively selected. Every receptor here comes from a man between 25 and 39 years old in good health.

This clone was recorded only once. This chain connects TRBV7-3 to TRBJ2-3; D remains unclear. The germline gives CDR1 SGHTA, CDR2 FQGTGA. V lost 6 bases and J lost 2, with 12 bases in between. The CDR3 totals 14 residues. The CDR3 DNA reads TGTGCCAGCAGTGCCAAACCGGACACAGATACGCAGTATTTT. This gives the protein CASSAKPDTDTQYF.

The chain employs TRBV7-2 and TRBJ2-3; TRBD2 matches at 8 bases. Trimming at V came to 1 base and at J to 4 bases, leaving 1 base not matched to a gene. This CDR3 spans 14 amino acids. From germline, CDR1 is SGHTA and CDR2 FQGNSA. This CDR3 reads CASSLELAADTQYF. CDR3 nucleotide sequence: TGTGCCAGCAGCTTAGAACTAGCGGCAGATACGCAGTATTTT.

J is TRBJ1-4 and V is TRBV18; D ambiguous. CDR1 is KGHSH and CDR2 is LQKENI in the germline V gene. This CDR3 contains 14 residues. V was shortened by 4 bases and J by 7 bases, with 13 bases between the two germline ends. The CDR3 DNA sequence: TGTGCCAGCTCACAGGGATTTGGTAGTGAAAAACTGTTTTTT. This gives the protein CASSQGFGSEKLFF.

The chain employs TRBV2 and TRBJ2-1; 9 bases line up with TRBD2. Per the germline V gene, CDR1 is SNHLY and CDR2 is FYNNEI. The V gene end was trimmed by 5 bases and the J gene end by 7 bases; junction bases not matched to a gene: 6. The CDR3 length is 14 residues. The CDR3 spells CASSSSGIGNEQFF. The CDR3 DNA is TGTGCCAGCAGTTCTAGCGGGATCGGGAATGAGCAGTTCTTC.

This CDR3 is CASSYSPPAYNEQFF. DNA for the CDR3: TGTGCCAGCAGTTACTCTCCTCCCGCCTACAATGAGCAGTTCTTC. The gene calls are TRBV6-5 and TRBJ2-1; D is undetermined. Trimming cost V 0 bases and J 2 bases, with 8 bases left between them. CDR3 length: 15 residues. Germline V gene lookup returns CDR1 MNHEY and CDR2 SVGAGI.

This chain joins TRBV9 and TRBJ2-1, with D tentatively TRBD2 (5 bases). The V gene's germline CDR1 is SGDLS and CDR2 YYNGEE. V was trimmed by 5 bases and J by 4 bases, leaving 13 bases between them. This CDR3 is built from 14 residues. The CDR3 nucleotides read TGTGCCAGCAGTCCTACCGGGGATTACAATGAGCAGTTCTTC. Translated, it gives CASSPTGDYNEQFF.

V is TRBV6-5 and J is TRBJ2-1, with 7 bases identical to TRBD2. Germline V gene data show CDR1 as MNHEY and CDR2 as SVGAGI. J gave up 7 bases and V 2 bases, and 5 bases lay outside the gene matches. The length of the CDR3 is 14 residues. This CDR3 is CASSYAGVKNEQFF. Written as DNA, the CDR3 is TGTGCCAGCAGTTACGCGGGAGTGAAAAATGAGCAGTTCTTC.

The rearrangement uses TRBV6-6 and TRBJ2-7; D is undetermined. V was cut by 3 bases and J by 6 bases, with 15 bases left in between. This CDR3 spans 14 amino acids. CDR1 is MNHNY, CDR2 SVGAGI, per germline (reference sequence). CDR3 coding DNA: TGTGCCAGCAGTTATAGTAAGCCGGTGCGCGAGCAGTACTTC. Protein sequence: CASSYSKPVREQYF.

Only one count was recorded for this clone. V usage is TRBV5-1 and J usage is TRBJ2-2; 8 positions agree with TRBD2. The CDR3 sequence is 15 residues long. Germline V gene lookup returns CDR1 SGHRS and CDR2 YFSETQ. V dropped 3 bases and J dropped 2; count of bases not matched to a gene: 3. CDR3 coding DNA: TGCGCCAGCAGCTCACTAGCGGTAAACACCGGGGAGCTGTTTTTT. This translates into CASSSLAVNTGELFF.

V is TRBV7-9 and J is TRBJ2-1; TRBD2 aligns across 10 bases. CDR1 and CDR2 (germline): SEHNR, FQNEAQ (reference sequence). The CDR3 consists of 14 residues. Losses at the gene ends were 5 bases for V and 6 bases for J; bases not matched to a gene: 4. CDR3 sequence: CASSPSGRANEQFF. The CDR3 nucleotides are TGTGCCAGCAGCCCCAGCGGGAGGGCCAATGAGCAGTTCTTC.

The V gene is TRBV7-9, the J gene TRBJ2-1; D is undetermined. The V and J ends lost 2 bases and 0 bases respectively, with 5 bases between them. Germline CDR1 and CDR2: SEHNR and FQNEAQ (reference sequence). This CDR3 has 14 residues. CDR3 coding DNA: TGTGCCAGCAGCTTATCTGCCTCCTACAATGAGCAGTTCTTC. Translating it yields CASSLSASYNEQFF.

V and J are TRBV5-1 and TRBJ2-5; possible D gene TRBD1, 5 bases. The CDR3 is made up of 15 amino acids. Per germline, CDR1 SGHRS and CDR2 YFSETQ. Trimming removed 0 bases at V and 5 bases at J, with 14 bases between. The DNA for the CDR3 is TGCGCCAGCAGCTTGGAGGCAGGGCAAGGGGAGACCCAGTACTTC. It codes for CASSLEAGQGETQYF.

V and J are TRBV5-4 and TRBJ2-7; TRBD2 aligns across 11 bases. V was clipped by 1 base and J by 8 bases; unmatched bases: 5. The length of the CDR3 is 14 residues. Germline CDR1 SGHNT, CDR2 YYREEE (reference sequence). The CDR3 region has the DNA TGTGCCAGCAGCTTGCCGGGGACTAGCGGCCAGCAGTACTTC. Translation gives CASSLPGTSGQQYF.

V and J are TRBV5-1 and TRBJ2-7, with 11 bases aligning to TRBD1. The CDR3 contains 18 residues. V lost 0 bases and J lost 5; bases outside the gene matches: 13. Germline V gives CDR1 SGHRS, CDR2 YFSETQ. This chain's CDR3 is CASSLARDRGSLRNEQYF. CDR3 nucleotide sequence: TGCGCCAGCAGCTTGGCCCGGGACAGGGGGTCCCTTCGGAACGAGCAGTACTTC.

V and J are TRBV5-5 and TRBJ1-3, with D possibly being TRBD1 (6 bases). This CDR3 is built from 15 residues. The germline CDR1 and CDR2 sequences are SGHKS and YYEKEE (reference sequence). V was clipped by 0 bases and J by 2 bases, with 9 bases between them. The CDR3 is CASSLANRAGNTIYF. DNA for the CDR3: TGTGCCAGCAGCTTGGCCAACAGGGCTGGAAACACCATATATTTT.

CDR3 coding DNA: TGTGCCAACCCTCCAGGGCCTTGGGGCGGGGAGCTGTTTTTT. Translating it yields CANPPGPWGGELFF. The rearrangement uses TRBV28 and TRBJ2-2, with D tentatively TRBD1 (5 bases). CDR1 is MDHEN and CDR2 is SYDVKM in the germline V gene. The CDR3 spans 14 residues. The V end lost 10 bases, the J end lost 7 bases, and 19 bases lay between the germline ends.

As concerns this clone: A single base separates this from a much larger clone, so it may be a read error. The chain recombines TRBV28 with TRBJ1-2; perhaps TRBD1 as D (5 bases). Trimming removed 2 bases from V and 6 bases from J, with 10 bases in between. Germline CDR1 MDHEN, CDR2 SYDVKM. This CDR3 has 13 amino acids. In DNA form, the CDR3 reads TGTGCCAGCAGTTTAGACAGCGTTCATGGCTACACCTTC. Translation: CASSLDSVHGYTF.

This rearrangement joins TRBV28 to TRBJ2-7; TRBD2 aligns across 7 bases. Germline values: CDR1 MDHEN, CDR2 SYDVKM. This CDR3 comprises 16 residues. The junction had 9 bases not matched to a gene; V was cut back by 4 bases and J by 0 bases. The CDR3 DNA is TGTGCCAGCAGTTCGCAGGCGGGGGTCGTCTCCTACGAGCAGTACTTC. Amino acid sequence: CASSSQAGVVSYEQYF.

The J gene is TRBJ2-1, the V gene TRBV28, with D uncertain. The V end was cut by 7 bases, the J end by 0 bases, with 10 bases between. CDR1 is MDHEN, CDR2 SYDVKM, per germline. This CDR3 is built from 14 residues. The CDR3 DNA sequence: TGTGCCAGCATTAGGAAAAGCTCCTACAATGAGCAGTTCTTC. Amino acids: CASIRKSSYNEQFF. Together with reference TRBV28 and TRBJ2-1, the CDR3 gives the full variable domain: DVKVTQSSRYLVKRTGEKVFLECVQDMDHENMFWYRQDPGLGLRLIYFSYDVKMKEKGDIPEGYSVSREKKERFSLILESASTNQTSMYLCASIRKSSYNEQFFGPGTRLTVL.

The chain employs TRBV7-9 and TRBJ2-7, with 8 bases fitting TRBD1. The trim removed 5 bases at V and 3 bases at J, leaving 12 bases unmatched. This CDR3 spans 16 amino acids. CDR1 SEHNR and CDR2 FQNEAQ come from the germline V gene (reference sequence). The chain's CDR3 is CASSQTRQGNVYEQYF. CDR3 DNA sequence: TGTGCCAGCAGCCAGACAAGACAGGGGAATGTCTACGAGCAGTACTTC.

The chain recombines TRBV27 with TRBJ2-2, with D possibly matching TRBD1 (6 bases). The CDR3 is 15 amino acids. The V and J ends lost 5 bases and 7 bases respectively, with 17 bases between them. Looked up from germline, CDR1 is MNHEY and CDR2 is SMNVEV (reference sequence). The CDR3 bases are TGTGCCAGCAGTCCGACAGGACCCCGTCTCGGGGAGCTGTTTTTT. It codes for CASSPTGPRLGELFF.

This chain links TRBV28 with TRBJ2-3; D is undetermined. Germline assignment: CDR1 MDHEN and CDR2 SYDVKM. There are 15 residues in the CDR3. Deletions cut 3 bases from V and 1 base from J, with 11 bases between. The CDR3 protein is CASSFTQRGTDTQYF. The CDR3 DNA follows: TGTGCCAGCAGTTTTACCCAGCGAGGCACAGATACGCAGTATTTT.

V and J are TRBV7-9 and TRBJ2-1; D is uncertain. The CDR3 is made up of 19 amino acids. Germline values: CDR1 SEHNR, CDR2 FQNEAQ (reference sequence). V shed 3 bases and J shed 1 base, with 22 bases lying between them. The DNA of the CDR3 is TGTGCCAGCAGCTTCCCACCTCCCAGTGTCTTAAGGTCCTACAATGAGCAGTTCTTC. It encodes CASSFPPPSVLRSYNEQFF.

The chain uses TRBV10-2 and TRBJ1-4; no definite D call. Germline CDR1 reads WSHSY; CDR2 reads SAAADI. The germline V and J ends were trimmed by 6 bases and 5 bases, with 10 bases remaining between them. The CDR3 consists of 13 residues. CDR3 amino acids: CASREGPNEKLFF. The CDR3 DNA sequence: TGCGCCAGCAGGGAAGGGCCGAATGAAAAACTGTTTTTT.

CDR3 residues: CASSTRRFEQYF. As DNA, the CDR3 is TGTGCCAGCAGCACGAGAAGGTTCGAGCAGTACTTC. The chain recombines TRBV7-2 with TRBJ2-7; D not certain. The CDR3 has 12 amino acids. The germline V gene encodes CDR1 SGHTA and CDR2 FQGNSA. V was pared by 5 bases and J by 6 bases, with 11 bases between.

For the CDR3, the DNA is TGCGCCAGCAAGAATCAGGGGCTGAACACTGAAGCTTTCTTT. The encoded protein is CASKNQGLNTEAFF. The chain couples TRBV5-1 to TRBJ1-1; D might be TRBD1 (6 bases). The V end lost 6 bases, the J end lost 0 bases, and 12 bases lay between the germline ends. The germline CDR1 and CDR2 sequences are SGHRS and YFSETQ. There are 14 residues in the CDR3.

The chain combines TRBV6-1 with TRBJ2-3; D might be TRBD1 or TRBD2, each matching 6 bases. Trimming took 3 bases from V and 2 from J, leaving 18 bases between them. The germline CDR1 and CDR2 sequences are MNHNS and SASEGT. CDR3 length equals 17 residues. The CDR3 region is CASSDPGATSTTDTQYF. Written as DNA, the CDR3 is TGTGCCAGCAGTGATCCGGGGGCTACCAGCACCACAGATACGCAGTATTTT.